The rows below give T cell receptor beta chains drawn from one sample of a study of blood T cells in healthy people across ages. One entry per CDR3 protein, called by TCRdb with MiXCR from the 5' RACE reads. The sample lists 650,000 to 1,000,000 distinct CDR3 sequences; approximately 35% were seen once. The material sequenced was blood. These receptors came from a man younger than 30 in good health. Each CDR3 is given with its conserved first and last residue. The D gene is left open where the match is weak. The size entry is marked missing in some rows and otherwise reads once, few, many or a size class.

D gene	V gene	J gene	clone size	CDR3 DNA	CDR3 protein
.	TRBV6-5	TRBJ2-1	many	TGTGCCAGCAGCGGCCCCAATGAGCAGTTCTTC	CASSGPNEQFF
.	TRBV2	TRBJ1-2	few	TGTGCCAGCAGTGTTCAGAAAAACTATGGCTACACCTTC	CASSVQKNYGYTF
TRBD1	TRBV12-3/TRBV12-4	TRBJ1-2	.	TGTGCCAGCAGTTTAGTCCCCCAACAGGGGGCCACCTTC	CASSLVPQQGATF
TRBD2	TRBV3-1	TRBJ2-5	many	TGTGCCAGCAGCCAAGATGCTAGCGGAGAGACCCAGTACTTC	CASSQDASGETQYF
.	TRBV9	TRBJ2-7	few	TGTGCCAGCAGCGAACTGGGGCAGGAGCAGTACTTC	CASSELGQEQYF
.	TRBV12-3/TRBV12-4	TRBJ1-2	many	TGTGCCAGCAGCAGACAGTTGGATGGCTACACCTTC	CASSRQLDGYTF
.	TRBV12-3/TRBV12-4	TRBJ2-1	many	TGTGCCAGCAGTCCCGGTGAGGGGCAGTTCTTC	CASSPGEGQFF
TRBD1	TRBV7-9	TRBJ2-7	.	TGTGCCAGCAGCTTAGATGGGACAGGGGTATACGAGCAGTACTTC	CASSLDGTGVYEQYF
.	TRBV27	TRBJ2-1	.	TGTGCCAGCAGTCGTGAGACAGGCAACAATGAGCAGTTCTTC	CASSRETGNNEQFF
.	TRBV11-2	TRBJ2-1	.	TGTGCCAGCAGCCGACAAGGGGGTCCCTTACGACGGTTCTTC	CASSRQGGPLRRFF
.	TRBV15	TRBJ1-1	.	TGTGCCACCACCAAACAGGCCATGAACACTGAAGCTTTCTTT	CATTKQAMNTEAFF
TRBD1	TRBV9	TRBJ1-2	few	TGTGCCAGCAGCGGTCCTCAGGGGGCTAACTATGGCTACACCTTC	CASSGPQGANYGYTF
.	TRBV5-6	TRBJ1-5	.	TGTGCCAGCAGCCCCGGGATTCTGGATCAGCCCCAGCATTTT	CASSPGILDQPQHF
.	TRBV6-6	TRBJ2-7	few	TGTGCCAGCAGCCTCTCCGGAGGGGCCTCTTACGAGCAGTACTTC	CASSLSGGASYEQYF
.	TRBV25-1	TRBJ1-4	.	TGTGCCAGCAGTGAATCAGAGGGAAAACTGTTTTTT	CASSESEGKLFF
.	TRBV7-8	TRBJ2-5	few	TGTGCCAGCAGCTTTCCGGACCCGTTTAGTGAGCAGTACTTC	CASSFPDPFSEQYF
.	TRBV3-1	TRBJ1-2	.	TGTGCCAGCAGCCAAGCTACAACTAACTATGGCTACACCTTC	CASSQATTNYGYTF
.	TRBV4-3	TRBJ2-4	.	TGCGCCAGCAGCCCACGGCCATCGAACATTCAGTACTTC	CASSPRPSNIQYF
TRBD1	TRBV7-2	TRBJ2-3	once	TGTGCCAGCAGCCACGAACAGACAGGGGATAGCACAGATACGCAGTATTTT	CASSHEQTGDSTDTQYF
.	TRBV27	TRBJ1-2	.	TGTGCCAGCAGTTTATCGCACAGGGCCAATGGCTACACCTTC	CASSLSHRANGYTF
TRBD1	TRBV7-2	TRBJ2-7	.	TGTGCCAGCAGCTCGGCGACAGGGTCCGCCTACGAGCAGTACTTC	CASSSATGSAYEQYF
TRBD2	TRBV12-3/TRBV12-4	TRBJ2-1	.	TGTGCCAGCAGGCCGTGGGGGGGAATACTCTACAATGAGCGGTTCTTC	CASRPWGGILYNERFF
.	TRBV7-2	TRBJ2-1	many	TGTGCCAGCAGCACCAGAATGGCGCAGTTCTTC	CASSTRMAQFF
.	TRBV7-2	TRBJ1-2	.	TGTGCCAGCAGCGTAGGAGAGGAGGCCTATGGCTACACCTTC	CASSVGEEAYGYTF
.	TRBV4-2	TRBJ1-1	.	TGTGCCAGCAGCCAAGCACGGACGAACACTGAAGCTTTCTTT	CASSQARTNTEAFF
.	TRBV4-3	TRBJ1-4	few	TGCGCCAGCAGCCAAGATTATCGGGACAAACTGTTTTTT	CASSQDYRDKLFF
.	TRBV30	TRBJ1-6	.	TGTGCCGTATCCGGAATCCTCGCATCTCCCCTCCACTTT	CAVSGILASPLHF
TRBD1	TRBV2	TRBJ1-2	.	TGTGCCAGCAGCGCCGAAGACAGGGGAACCTATGGCTACACCTTC	CASSAEDRGTYGYTF
TRBD1	TRBV7-9	TRBJ2-3	.	TGTGCCAGCAGCGCGGACAGGAGCACCAGCACAGATACGCAGTATTTT	CASSADRSTSTDTQYF
TRBD2	TRBV4-2	TRBJ2-1	.	TGTGCCAGCAGCCTAGAAGGACTAGCGATTAACAATGAGCAGTTCTTC	CASSLEGLAINNEQFF
.	TRBV20-1	TRBJ2-3	many	TGCAGTGCCAAGGTCGCATCTCAAGTCGGCACAGATACGCAGTATTTT	CSAKVASQVGTDTQYF
.	TRBV20-1	TRBJ2-7	many	TGCAGTGCTAGCCCAGGGGCCTCCGAGCAGTACTTC	CSASPGASEQYF
TRBD1	TRBV30	TRBJ2-1	.	TGTGCCTGGAGTGTAGGGGGCCAGGACGAGCAGTTCTTC	CAWSVGGQDEQFF
.	TRBV12-3/TRBV12-4	TRBJ2-5	few	TGTGCCAGCAACACTCCCCTGGGAAAGACCCAGTACTTC	CASNTPLGKTQYF
.	TRBV5-1	TRBJ2-5	.	TGCGCCAGCTACGGCGTGGAGCGGCAAGAGACCCAGTACTTC	CASYGVERQETQYF
.	TRBV20-1	TRBJ2-3	.	TGCAGTGCTAGATCGTTGACAGGATCGCAGTATTTT	CSARSLTGSQYF
.	TRBV21-1	TRBJ2-1	many	TGTGCCAGCAGAGAAGGGGTCCTAGCGGGGGCCAATGAGCAGTTCTTC	CASREGVLAGANEQFF
.	TRBV7-6	TRBJ2-3	.	TGTGCCAGCAGCCCTACAATAGGGCGTACGACAGATACGCAGTATTTT	CASSPTIGRTTDTQYF
.	TRBV20-1	TRBJ2-5	.	TGCAGTGCTAGTGGGTTGCAAGAGACCCAGTACTTC	CSASGLQETQYF
.	TRBV6-5	TRBJ1-6	many	TGTGCCAGCAGTAGGAGCTCCTATAATTCACCCCTCCACTTT	CASSRSSYNSPLHF
.	TRBV6-6	TRBJ1-4	few	TGTGCCACCGTCCGGGACGGCGACAATGAAAAACTGTTTTTT	CATVRDGDNEKLFF
TRBD1	TRBV4-1	TRBJ1-1	.	TGCGCCAGCAGCCGGCAAGGGGGCAGGGGCACTGAAGCTTTCTTT	CASSRQGGRGTEAFF
TRBD1	TRBV7-4	TRBJ2-7	.	TGTGCCAGCAGCTCTGAACAGGGGTGCTCCTACAATGAGCAGTACTTC	CASSSEQGCSYNEQYF
.	TRBV2	TRBJ1-1	.	TGTGCCAGCAGTGAAGCGTCCAGATACAACACTGAAGCTTTCTTT	CASSEASRYNTEAFF
.	TRBV5-5	TRBJ2-1	.	TGTGCCAGCAGCGGGGGCCAGAGCTACAATGAGCAGTTCTTC	CASSGGQSYNEQFF
.	TRBV20-1	TRBJ2-3	many	TGCAGTGCCCCCGGTTCCAAACCCCCAGATACGCAGTATTTT	CSAPGSKPPDTQYF
.	TRBV5-1	TRBJ2-7	.	TGCGCCAGCAGCCAGTCCAGATCCTACGAGCAGTACTTC	CASSQSRSYEQYF
.	TRBV12-3/TRBV12-4	TRBJ1-5	many	TGTGCCAGCGGCCAGGATAGCAATCAGCCCCAGCATTTT	CASGQDSNQPQHF
.	TRBV20-1	TRBJ2-5	once	TGCAGTGCTAGGGGACTGAAAAAAGAGACCCAGTACTTC	CSARGLKKETQYF
.	TRBV12-3/TRBV12-4	TRBJ1-1	few	TGTGCCAGCAGACAGGGTTTCACTGAAGCTTTCTTT	CASRQGFTEAFF
.	TRBV6-1	TRBJ1-2	.	TGTGCCAGCAGTGAAGCGGGGAGCGGCTATGGCTACACCTTC	CASSEAGSGYGYTF
.	TRBV6-2/TRBV6-3	TRBJ1-2	few	TGTGCCAGCAGTGACAGGACGAGGAGGTATGGCTACACCTTC	CASSDRTRRYGYTF
.	TRBV7-2	TRBJ2-7	.	TGTGCCAGCAGCCCCCTAGGATGGGAATATCCGACCGAGCAGTACTTC	CASSPLGWEYPTEQYF
.	TRBV6-5	TRBJ1-4	few	TGTGCCAGCAGTTACGGGCAGCGCCGTAATGAAAAACTGTTTTTT	CASSYGQRRNEKLFF
.	TRBV15	TRBJ1-1	.	TGTGCCACCAGCTTACGGGGACGTGAAGCTTTCTTT	CATSLRGREAFF
.	TRBV20-1	TRBJ1-1	few	TGCAGTGCCCAAGGGTTCGGGGACGCTTTCTTT	CSAQGFGDAFF
TRBD2	TRBV12-3/TRBV12-4	TRBJ2-7	.	TGTGCCAGCAGTTCGGGACTAGCGGGGGCTAATGAGCAGTACTTC	CASSSGLAGANEQYF
TRBD2	TRBV4-3	TRBJ2-2	.	TGCGCCAGCAGCCAAGATCCAGCGGGGGGATCGAACACCGGGGAGCTGTTTTTT	CASSQDPAGGSNTGELFF
TRBD2	TRBV24-1	TRBJ2-3	.	TGTGCCACAGAAGCCAGCGGGGCCCCAGATACGCAGTATTTT	CATEASGAPDTQYF